Listed here is a single TCR beta chain. Treatment meaning: roughly 20 received Ad26.COV2.S at low or high dose, single or two shots; a few received placebo; per-sample allocation not given. After the first vaccine or placebo injection, samples were drawn on day 63. Only in-frame clones appear in the TCRdb table, and some are missing; sequencing was by immunoSEQ multiplex PCR. The table lists 350,000 to 500,000 clones, around 90% of them singletons. The data derive from a study of Ad26.COV2.S vaccination and SARS-CoV-2 variants. The sequenced sample was peripheral blood, obtained in a trial of Ad26.COV2.S vaccine versus placebo. This clonotype originated in a person between 18 and 65 years old who received the Ad26.COV2.S COVID-19 vaccine or a placebo.

The chain's CDR3 is CASSLGGREAGELFF. CDR3 nucleotide sequence: TGTGCCAGCAGCTTAGGAGGGCGGGAGGCCGGGGAGCTGTTTTTT. The chain is built from TRBV7-2 and TRBJ2-2; 8 bases fit TRBD2. V trimming: 1 base; J trimming: 6 bases; junction bases outside the gene matches: 4. Germline V gives CDR1 SGHTA, CDR2 FQGNSA. The length of the CDR3 is 15 residues.